A single sample is the source of the 16 T cell receptor beta chains below, sequenced in a study of T cells in localized non-small cell lung cancer. Repertoires were generated with immunoSEQ multiplex PCR, while TCRdb's copy carries only in-frame clones and drops some. This sample has about 60,000 clones, with around 90% found just once. This material consisted of peripheral blood, taken before any cancer treatment. The receptors were sampled from a woman aged 40-69 years with stage I lung adenocarcinoma.

This clone showed up just once. This sequence joins TRBV5-8 and TRBJ1-1, with D uncertain. CDR3 length: 15 amino acids. Germline lookup yields CDR1 SGHTS and CDR2 YDEGEE. V gave up 5 bases and J gave up 4 bases, with 18 bases separating them. CDR3 protein: CASRATGEGGTEAFF. CDR3 in DNA: TGTGCCAGCAGAGCGACCGGGGAAGGCGGCACTGAAGCTTTCTTT.

The chain has TRBV6-6 and TRBJ2-2; 9 positions agree with TRBD1. Germline V gene sequence: CDR1 MNHNY, CDR2 SVGAGI (reference sequence). The CDR3 sequence is 15 residues long. With V trimmed by 5 bases and J by 9 bases, 10 bases remained unmatched. The CDR3 nucleotides are TGTGCCAGCAGTCCGGGACAGGGTACGGCCCGGGAGCTGTTTTTT. Its protein is CASSPGQGTARELFF.

The V call is TRBV28, the J call TRBJ1-4; no definite D call. CDR1 is MDHEN and CDR2 is SYDVKM in the germline V gene. V was clipped by 3 bases and J by 7 bases, with 24 bases between them. CDR3 size: 18 residues. This CDR3 reads CASSFNGNAGHAREKLFF. The DNA of the CDR3 is TGTGCCAGCAGTTTTAATGGTAACGCTGGCCATGCTCGTGAAAAACTGTTTTTT.

V and J are TRBV6-6 and TRBJ1-1, with D unresolved. This CDR3 has 15 residues. V was trimmed by 1 base and J by 3 bases, leaving 12 bases between them. The V gene's germline CDR1 is MNHNY and CDR2 SVGAGI (reference sequence). The CDR3 nucleotides are TGTGCCAGCAGTTACTATGGGAACACCGACACTGAAGCTTTCTTT. Its protein product is CASSYYGNTDTEAFF.

This clone showed up just once. This chain links TRBV6-6 with TRBJ2-3, with 7 bases that match TRBD1. V was clipped by 8 bases and J by 7 bases; unmatched bases: 9. In germline, CDR1 is MNHNY, CDR2 SVGAGI (reference sequence). This CDR3 has 13 residues. DNA of the CDR3: TGTGCCAGCCAGAAAAGGGGGCCACATACGCAGTATTTT. It specifies CASQKRGPHTQYF.

V gene TRBV27 combines with J gene TRBJ1-2; D perhaps matches TRBD1 (5 bases). Per germline, CDR1 MNHEY and CDR2 SMNVEV (reference sequence). The CDR3 extends over 14 amino acids. V was trimmed by 5 bases and J by 4 bases, leaving 14 bases between them. The CDR3 bases are TGTGCCAGCAGTAATCGAGGGGCGACCTATGGCTACACCTTC. It yields the protein CASSNRGATYGYTF.

The chain combines TRBV5-1 with TRBJ2-7; 10 bases are shared with TRBD2. V trimming: 0 bases; J trimming: 4 bases; junction bases outside the gene matches: 7. The CDR3 has 16 residues. The germline gives CDR1 SGHRS, CDR2 YFSETQ. The CDR3 loop reads CASSLAVRTSGYEQYF. The CDR3 DNA reads TGCGCCAGCAGCTTGGCAGTTAGGACTAGCGGTTACGAGCAGTACTTC.

The J gene is TRBJ1-2, the V gene TRBV19; 10 bases agree with TRBD1. Looked up from germline, CDR1 is LNHDA and CDR2 is SQIVND (reference sequence). Trimming at V came to 11 bases and at J to 10 bases, leaving 7 bases not matched to a gene. The CDR3 extends over 11 amino acids. The CDR3 protein is CAARQGAVYTF. DNA of the CDR3: TGTGCCGCGCGACAGGGGGCTGTCTACACCTTC.

This sequence joins TRBV6-5 and TRBJ1-1; no definite D call. CDR1 MNHEY and CDR2 SVGAGI come from the germline V gene. The length of the CDR3 is 14 residues. The V and J ends lost 2 bases and 7 bases respectively, with 14 bases between them. For the CDR3, the DNA is TGTGCCAGCAGTTACAGTAGAGGGTTTGGTGAAGCTTTCTTT. This codes for CASSYSRGFGEAFF.

This rearrangement joins TRBV10-3 to TRBJ2-1; TRBD2 aligns across 11 bases. The CDR3 runs 16 residues. Trimming cost V 4 bases and J 4 bases; bases outside gene matches: 6. In germline, CDR1 is ENHRY, CDR2 SYGVKD. CDR3 sequence reads: CAISGSGGAFYNEQFF. CDR3 coding DNA: TGTGCCATCAGTGGTAGCGGGGGGGCCTTTTACAATGAGCAGTTCTTC.

V gene TRBV5-5 combines with J gene TRBJ2-2, with 7 positions matching TRBD1. Unmatched junction bases numbered 6, after V lost 1 base and J lost 0 bases. Germline V lookup: CDR1 SGHKS, CDR2 YYEKEE (reference sequence). The CDR3 loop spans 17 amino acids. The CDR3 protein is CASSLRPGQTNTGELFF. The CDR3 coding sequence is TGTGCCAGCAGCTTGAGGCCGGGACAGACGAACACCGGGGAGCTGTTTTTT.

Only a few counts were recorded for this clone. The genes are TRBV18 and TRBJ1-5; 10 bases align to TRBD1. After removal of 5 bases from V and 4 bases from J, the junction contained 2 bases not matched to a gene. Germline V gene sequence: CDR1 KGHSH, CDR2 LQKENI. The CDR3 totals 14 residues. This chain's CDR3 is CASSSDRGNQPQHF. The CDR3 coding sequence is TGTGCCAGCTCATCGGACAGGGGGAATCAGCCCCAGCATTTT.

V gene TRBV11-2 combines with J gene TRBJ2-5, with D uncertain. V lost 5 bases to trimming and J lost 2 bases, with 6 bases between them. This CDR3 contains 12 residues. Per the germline V gene, CDR1 is SGHAT and CDR2 is FQNNGV. The CDR3 nucleotides are TGTGCCAGCAGCCAGATTCAAGAGACCCAGTACTTC. It translates to CASSQIQETQYF.

This chain uses TRBV18 with TRBJ2-5; 7 positions match TRBD1. J gave up 5 bases and V 2 bases, and 2 bases lay outside the gene matches. There are 13 residues in the CDR3. The germline V gene has CDR1 KGHSH and CDR2 LQKENI. CDR3 loop: CASSPGTAETQYF. Here the CDR3 DNA reads TGTGCCAGCTCACCAGGGACAGCGGAGACCCAGTACTTC.

The chain uses TRBV9 and TRBJ2-2; no firm D call. The CDR3 has 14 residues. Trimming cost V 4 bases and J 9 bases, with 16 bases left between them. The germline gives CDR1 SGDLS, CDR2 YYNGEE. CDR3 in DNA: TGTGCCAGCAGCTCAACATTATACGGCTGGGAGCTGTTTTTT. Protein product: CASSSTLYGWELFF.

The chain carries TRBV10-3 and TRBJ2-1; 12 nucleotides match TRBD2. V lost 3 bases, J lost 8 bases, and 14 bases stayed unmatched. Germline assignment: CDR1 ENHRY and CDR2 SYGVKD. The CDR3 covers 18 residues. This CDR3 is CAISERSTSGRIGHEQFF. As DNA, the CDR3 is TGTGCCATCAGTGAACGATCGACTAGCGGGAGAATTGGACATGAGCAGTTCTTC.